The TCR beta chain under discussion was sequenced for a study of CD8 T cells in ankylosing spondylitis. TCRdb ran MiXCR on the 5' RACE reads and lists one entry per CDR3 protein. The repertoire includes about 340,000 distinct CDR3 sequences, 20% of them detected once, and around 13% sits in the top ten. This clonotype came up a few times. Germline CDR1 GTSNPN, CDR2 SVGIG (reference sequence). V shed 5 bases and J shed 1 base, with 9 bases lying between them. CDR3 length: 12 amino acids. The V gene is TRBV30, the J gene TRBJ2-7; D may be TRBD1 or TRBD2 (5 bases each). Sequencing was done on a sample of blood, either unsorted or a sorted T cell fraction (not recorded which). This receptor was obtained from a male donor with ankylosing spondylitis or in good health (not recorded which). CDR3 region: CAWGDGSYEQYF. The CDR3 region has the DNA TGTGCCTGGGGGGACGGTTCCTACGAGCAGTACTTC.